Each of the 7 T cell receptor beta chains below was sequenced from the same sample in a study of Ad26.COV2.S vaccination and SARS-CoV-2 variants. Repertoires were generated with immunoSEQ multiplex PCR, while TCRdb's copy carries only in-frame clones and drops some. Among roughly 420,000 clones listed, roughly 90% were seen once. The treatment is: 19 received Ad26.COV2.S at low or high dose, single or two shots; roughly five received placebo; per-sample allocation not given. Collection of the samples took place on day 63 after the first injection of vaccine or placebo. The sequencing here drew on peripheral blood, taken in a trial of Ad26.COV2.S vaccine versus placebo. The receptors were sampled from a person aged 18-60 years who received the Ad26.COV2.S COVID-19 vaccine or a placebo.

This chain connects TRBV5-4 to TRBJ2-7; a possible D gene is TRBD2 (5 bases). In germline, CDR1 is SGHNT, CDR2 YYREEE (reference sequence). The CDR3 has 15 residues. The V end lost 0 bases, the J end lost 8 bases, and 18 bases lay between the germline ends. In DNA, the CDR3 is TGTGCCAGCAGCTTGGGTGACGGAGGATGGTCGAAGCAGTACTTC. It translates to CASSLGDGGWSKQYF.

The chain employs TRBV5-1 and TRBJ1-1; possible D gene TRBD1, 5 bases. The CDR3 loop spans 16 amino acids. V lost 2 bases and J lost 0, with 14 bases in between. Germline V gene data show CDR1 as SGHRS and CDR2 as YFSETQ. The DNA for the CDR3 is TGCGCCAGCAGCTTTTTCGCACGGGGGATGAACACTGAAGCTTTCTTT. It is translated as CASSFFARGMNTEAFF.

J is TRBJ1-1 and V is TRBV30; 7 nucleotides match TRBD1. Per the germline V gene, CDR1 is GTSNPN and CDR2 is SVGIG (reference sequence). J was trimmed by 6 bases and V by 0 bases; bases with no gene match: 4. The CDR3 contains 13 residues. CDR3 loop: CAWSVGGVAEAFF. The CDR3 nucleotides read TGTGCCTGGAGTGTAGGGGGCGTCGCTGAAGCTTTCTTT.

In this sample, this clone turned up once. This sequence joins TRBV15 and TRBJ2-3; no reliable D call. Trimming stripped 5 bases from V and 2 bases from J, with 14 bases between. This CDR3 is 15 amino acids long. Germline CDR1 is LNHNV and CDR2 is YYDKDF (reference sequence). In DNA, the CDR3 is TGTGCCACCAGCCCCGAAAGACCTATCACAGATACGCAGTATTTT. Amino acid sequence: CATSPERPITDTQYF.

The chain links TRBV7-2 to TRBJ2-6, with 7 nucleotides matching TRBD1. The CDR3 contains 17 residues. The V gene's germline CDR1 is SGHTA and CDR2 FQGNSA. V was clipped by 1 base and J by 0 bases; unmatched bases: 3. CDR3 nucleotide sequence: TGTGCCAGCAGCTTAGGGACAGGCAACTCTGGGGCCAACGTCCTGACTTTC. It is translated as CASSLGTGNSGANVLTF.

This sequence joins TRBV3-1 (or the pseudogene TRBV3-2) and TRBJ1-1; no reliable D call. CDR3 length: 13 amino acids. Deletions cut 4 bases from V and 1 base from J, with 7 bases between. CDR1 and CDR2 (germline): LGHDT, YNNKEL (reference sequence). The CDR3 nucleotides read TGTGCCAGCAGCCCGCCAGGGAACACTGAAGCTTTCTTT. This codes for CASSPPGNTEAFF.

The chain joins TRBV6-2 or TRBV6-3 to TRBJ2-1; D perhaps matches TRBD2 (6 bases). Deletions cut 0 bases from V and 0 bases from J, with 9 bases between. The CDR3 consists of 16 residues. Germline values: CDR1 MNHEY, CDR2 SVGEGT. This chain's CDR3 is CASSYSAGSSYNEQFF. CDR3 bases: TGTGCCAGCAGTTACTCCGCGGGGAGCTCCTACAATGAGCAGTTCTTC.